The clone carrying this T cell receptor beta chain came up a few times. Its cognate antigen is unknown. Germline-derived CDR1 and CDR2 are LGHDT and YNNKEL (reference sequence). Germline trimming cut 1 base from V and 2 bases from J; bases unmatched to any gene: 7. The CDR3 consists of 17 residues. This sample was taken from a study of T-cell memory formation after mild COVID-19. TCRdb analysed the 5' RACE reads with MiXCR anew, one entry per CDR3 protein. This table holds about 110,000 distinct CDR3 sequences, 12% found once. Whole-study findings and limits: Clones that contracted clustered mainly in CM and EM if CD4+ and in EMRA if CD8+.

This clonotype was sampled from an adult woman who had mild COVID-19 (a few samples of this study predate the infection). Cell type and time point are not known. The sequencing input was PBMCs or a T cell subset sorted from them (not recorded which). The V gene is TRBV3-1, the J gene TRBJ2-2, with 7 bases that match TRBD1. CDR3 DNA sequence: TGTGCCAGCAGCCAAGTGAACAGGGGCGCTAACACCGGGGAGCTGTTTTTT. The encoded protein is CASSQVNRGANTGELFF.